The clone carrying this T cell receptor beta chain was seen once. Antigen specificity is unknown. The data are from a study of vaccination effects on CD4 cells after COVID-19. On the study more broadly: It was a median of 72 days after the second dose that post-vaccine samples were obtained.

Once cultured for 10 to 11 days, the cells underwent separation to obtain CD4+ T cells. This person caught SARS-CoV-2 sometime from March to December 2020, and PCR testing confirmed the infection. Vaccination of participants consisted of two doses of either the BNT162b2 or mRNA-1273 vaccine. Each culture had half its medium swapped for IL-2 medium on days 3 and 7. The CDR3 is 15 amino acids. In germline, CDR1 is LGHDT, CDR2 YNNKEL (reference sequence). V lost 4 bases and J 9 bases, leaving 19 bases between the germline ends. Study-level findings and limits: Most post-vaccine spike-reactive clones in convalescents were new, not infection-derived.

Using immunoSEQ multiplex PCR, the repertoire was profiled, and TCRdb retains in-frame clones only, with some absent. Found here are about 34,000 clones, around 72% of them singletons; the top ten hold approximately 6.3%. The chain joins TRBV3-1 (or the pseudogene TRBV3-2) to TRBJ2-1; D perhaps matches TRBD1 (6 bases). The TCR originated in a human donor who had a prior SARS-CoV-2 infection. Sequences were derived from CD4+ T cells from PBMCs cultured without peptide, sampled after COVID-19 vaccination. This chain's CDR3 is CASSRGPVAGGEQFF. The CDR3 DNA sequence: TGTGCCAGCAGCCGGGGGCCCGTGGCGGGTGGTGAGCAGTTCTTC.